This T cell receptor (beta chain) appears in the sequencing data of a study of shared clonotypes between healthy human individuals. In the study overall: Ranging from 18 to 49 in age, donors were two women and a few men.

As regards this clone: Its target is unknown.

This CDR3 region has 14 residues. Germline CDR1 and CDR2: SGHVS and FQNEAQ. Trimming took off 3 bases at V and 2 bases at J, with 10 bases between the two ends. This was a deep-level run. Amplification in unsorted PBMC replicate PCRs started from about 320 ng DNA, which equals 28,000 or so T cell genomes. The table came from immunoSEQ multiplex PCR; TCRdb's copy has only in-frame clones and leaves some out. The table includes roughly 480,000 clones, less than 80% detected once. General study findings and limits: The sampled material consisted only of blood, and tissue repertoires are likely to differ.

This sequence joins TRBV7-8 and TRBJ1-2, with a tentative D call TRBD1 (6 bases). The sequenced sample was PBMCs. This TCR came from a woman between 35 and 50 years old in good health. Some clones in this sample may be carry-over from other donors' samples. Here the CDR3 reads CASSLLQGNYGYTF. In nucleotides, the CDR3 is TGTGCCAGCAGCTTGCTTCAGGGGAACTATGGCTACACCTTC. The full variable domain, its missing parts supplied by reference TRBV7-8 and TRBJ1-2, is GAGVSQSPRYKVAKRGQDVALRCDPISGHVSLFWYQQALGQGPEFLTYFQNEAQLDKSGLPSDRFFAERPEGSVSTLKIQRTQQEDSAVYLCASSLLQGNYGYTFGSGTRLTVV.